The T cell receptor beta chain under discussion was sequenced for a study of glioma-infiltrating T cells after dendritic cell vaccination. This table comes from immunoSEQ multiplex PCR, and its TCRdb copy is limited to in-frame clones, with some not included. The profile shows tens of thousands of clones, around 85% of them singletons. The time point is: after dendritic cell vaccination, including at tumor progression/relapse. The CDR3 is 18 amino acids. Germline V lookup: CDR1 SGHDT, CDR2 YYEEEE. Germline trimming cut 4 bases from V and 6 bases from J; bases unmatched to any gene: 17. The TCR originated in a human donor with glioblastoma. V is TRBV5-6 and J is TRBJ1-4; 8 bases are shared with TRBD1. Material: blood, obtained after dendritic cell vaccination. The DNA for the CDR3 is TGTGCCAGCAGCCATACCTTGGGCCAGGGGGCATATCATGAAAAACTGTTTTTT. As protein: CASSHTLGQGAYHEKLFF.